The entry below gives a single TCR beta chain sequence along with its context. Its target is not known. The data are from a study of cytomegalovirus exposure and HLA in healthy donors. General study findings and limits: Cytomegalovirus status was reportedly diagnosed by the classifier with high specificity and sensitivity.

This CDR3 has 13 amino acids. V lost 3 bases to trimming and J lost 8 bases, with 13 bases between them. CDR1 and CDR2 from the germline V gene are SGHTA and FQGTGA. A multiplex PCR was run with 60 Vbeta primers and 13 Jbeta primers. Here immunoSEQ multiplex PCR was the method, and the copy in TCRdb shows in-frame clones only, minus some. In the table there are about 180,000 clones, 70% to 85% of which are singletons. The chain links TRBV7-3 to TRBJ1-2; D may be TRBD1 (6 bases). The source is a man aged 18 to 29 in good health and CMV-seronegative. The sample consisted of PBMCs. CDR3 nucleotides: TGTGCCAGCAGCTTCACGGGGGGCCTGGGCTACACCTTC. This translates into CASSFTGGLGYTF.